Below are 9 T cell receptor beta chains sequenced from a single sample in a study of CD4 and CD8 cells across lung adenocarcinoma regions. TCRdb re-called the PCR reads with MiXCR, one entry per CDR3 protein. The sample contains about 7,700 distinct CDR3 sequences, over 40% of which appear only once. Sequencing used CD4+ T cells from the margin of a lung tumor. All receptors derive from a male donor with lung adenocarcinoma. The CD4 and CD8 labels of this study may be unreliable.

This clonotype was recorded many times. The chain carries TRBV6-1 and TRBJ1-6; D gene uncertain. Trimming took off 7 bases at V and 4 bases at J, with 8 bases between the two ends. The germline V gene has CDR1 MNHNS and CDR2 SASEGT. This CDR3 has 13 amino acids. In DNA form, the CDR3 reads TGTGCCAGCACCTTACAATATAATTCACCCCTCCACTTT. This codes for CASTLQYNSPLHF.

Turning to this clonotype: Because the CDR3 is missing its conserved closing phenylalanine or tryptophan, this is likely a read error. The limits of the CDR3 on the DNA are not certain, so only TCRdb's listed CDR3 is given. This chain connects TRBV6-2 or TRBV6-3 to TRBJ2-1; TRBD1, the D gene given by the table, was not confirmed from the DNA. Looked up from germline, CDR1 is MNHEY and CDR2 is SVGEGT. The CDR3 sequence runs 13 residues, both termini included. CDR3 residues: CASSYSGQGRSYV.

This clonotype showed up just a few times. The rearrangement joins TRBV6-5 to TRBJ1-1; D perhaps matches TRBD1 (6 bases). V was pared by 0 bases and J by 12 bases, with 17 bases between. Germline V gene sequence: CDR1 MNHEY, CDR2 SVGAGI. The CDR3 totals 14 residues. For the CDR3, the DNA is TGTGCCAGCAGTTACTCGTGGGGGCAGGGGAGGACTTTCTTT. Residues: CASSYSWGQGRTFF.

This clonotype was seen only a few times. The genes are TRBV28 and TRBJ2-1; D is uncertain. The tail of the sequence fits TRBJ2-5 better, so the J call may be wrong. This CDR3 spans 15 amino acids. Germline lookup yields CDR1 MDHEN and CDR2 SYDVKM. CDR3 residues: CASSLSLWVQETQYF. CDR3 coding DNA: TGTGCCAGCAGTTTATCCCTCTGGGTCCAAGAGACCCAGTACTTC.

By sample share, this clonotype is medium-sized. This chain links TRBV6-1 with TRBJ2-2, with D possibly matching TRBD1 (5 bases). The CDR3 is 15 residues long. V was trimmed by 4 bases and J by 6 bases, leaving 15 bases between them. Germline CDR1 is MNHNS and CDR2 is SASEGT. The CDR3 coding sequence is TGTGCCAGCAGTGGTTTAAGGGGAAGTGCCGGGGAGCTGTTTTTT. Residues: CASSGLRGSAGELFF.

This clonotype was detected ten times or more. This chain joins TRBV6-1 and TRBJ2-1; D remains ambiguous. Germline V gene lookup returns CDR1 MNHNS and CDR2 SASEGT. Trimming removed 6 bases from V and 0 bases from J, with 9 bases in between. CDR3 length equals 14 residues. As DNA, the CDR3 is TGTGCCAGCAGGGCTGTTAGCTCCTACAATGAGCAGTTCTTC. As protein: CASRAVSSYNEQFF.

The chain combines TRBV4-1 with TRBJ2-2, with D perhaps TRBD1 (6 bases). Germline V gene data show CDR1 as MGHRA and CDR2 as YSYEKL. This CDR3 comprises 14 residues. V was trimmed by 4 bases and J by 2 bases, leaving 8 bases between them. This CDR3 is CASSRQDNTGELFF. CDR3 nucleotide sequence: TGCGCCAGCAGCCGACAGGATAACACCGGGGAGCTGTTTTTT.

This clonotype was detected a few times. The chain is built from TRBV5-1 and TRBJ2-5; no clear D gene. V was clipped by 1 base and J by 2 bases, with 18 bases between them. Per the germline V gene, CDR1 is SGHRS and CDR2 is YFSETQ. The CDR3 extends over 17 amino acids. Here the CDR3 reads CASSLNPGGGEQETQYF. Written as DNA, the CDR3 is TGCGCCAGCAGCTTGAATCCCGGTGGCGGAGAGCAAGAGACCCAGTACTTC. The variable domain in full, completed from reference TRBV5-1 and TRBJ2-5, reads KAGVTQTPRYLIKTRGQQVTLSCSPISGHRSVSWYQQTPGQGLQFLFEYFSETQRNKGNFPGRFSGRQFSNSRSEMNVSTLELGDSALYLCASSLNPGGGEQETQYFGPGTRLLVL.

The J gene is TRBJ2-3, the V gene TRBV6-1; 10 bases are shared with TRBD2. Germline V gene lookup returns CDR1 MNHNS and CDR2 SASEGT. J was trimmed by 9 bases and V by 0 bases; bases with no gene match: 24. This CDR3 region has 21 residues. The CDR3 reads CASSEAGVRLAGVRSTGTQYF. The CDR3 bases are TGTGCCAGCAGTGAAGCAGGAGTAAGGCTAGCGGGGGTCCGGAGCACCGGGACGCAGTATTTT.